One sample yielded the 25 T cell receptor beta chains listed below, sequenced in a study of blood T cell repertoires in COVID-19. Assay: immunoSEQ multiplex PCR; the TCRdb copy retains only in-frame clones and omits some. The sample has around 200,000 clones, about 87% seen once. Sequenced input: PBMCs or T cells enriched from blood (not recorded which). These TCRs come from a man in his thirties or forties who had recovered from COVID-19.

This clone has a handful of counts. The V and J genes are TRBV4-3 and TRBJ2-3; 8 bases match TRBD2. Germline-derived CDR1 and CDR2 are LGHNA and YSLEER. CDR3 length equals 18 residues. V was pared by 0 bases and J by 5 bases, with 13 bases of the junction left unmatched. The CDR3 nucleotides are TGCGCCAGCAGCCAAGAGGCGGCTAGCGGGTTAGGTGGAGATACGCAGTATTTT. Translating it yields CASSQEAASGLGGDTQYF.

The sample holds a few counts of this clone. The chain is built from TRBV6-2 or TRBV6-3 and TRBJ2-1; 8 bases align to TRBD2. The CDR3 runs 19 residues. Trimming at V came to 2 bases and at J to 0 bases, leaving 12 bases not matched to a gene. The germline V gene encodes CDR1 MNHEY and CDR2 SVGEGT. CDR3 protein: CASSYIYASGPSSYNEQFF. DNA for the CDR3: TGTGCCAGCAGTTACATTTATGCTAGCGGGCCCAGCTCCTACAATGAGCAGTTCTTC.

This clone was seen just once. The genes are TRBV30 and TRBJ2-1; TRBD2 might be the D (6 bases). This CDR3 has 16 residues. Trimming shortened V by 0 bases and J by 0 bases, and 12 bases separated the two germline ends. The germline CDR1 and CDR2 sequences are GTSNPN and SVGIG (reference sequence). The CDR3 sequence: CAWSVVGGISYNEQFF. The CDR3 DNA follows: TGTGCCTGGAGTGTGGTTGGCGGGATCTCCTACAATGAGCAGTTCTTC.

The CDR3 coding sequence is TGTGCCAGTAGTACGGGACAGGGGTCTAACAATGAGCAGTTCTTC. It encodes CASSTGQGSNNEQFF. The rearrangement links TRBV19 to TRBJ2-1; 10 bases agree with TRBD1. This CDR3 is built from 15 residues. Losses at the gene ends were 4 bases for V and 5 bases for J; bases not matched to a gene: 5. Germline CDR1 and CDR2: LNHDA and SQIVND (reference sequence).

This clone has more than one count but fewer than ten. This chain joins TRBV3-1 (or the pseudogene TRBV3-2) and TRBJ2-1; 7 bases agree with TRBD2. The CDR3 is made up of 17 amino acids. The V gene end was trimmed by 0 bases and the J gene end by 3 bases; junction bases not matched to a gene: 8. CDR1 and CDR2 (germline): LGHDT, YNNKEL (reference sequence). The CDR3 bases are TGTGCCAGCAGCCAAGAAAGGAGCGGGAAGGACTACAATGAGCAGTTCTTC. It codes for CASSQERSGKDYNEQFF.

V and J are TRBV7-8 and TRBJ1-5, with D perhaps matching TRBD1 (6 bases). Germline assignment: CDR1 SGHVS and CDR2 FQNEAQ. This CDR3 region has 17 residues. Between the trimmed V and J ends, which lost 5 bases and 0 bases, there was a span of 17 bases. This CDR3 is CASSTSQGMNSNQPQHF. CDR3 nucleotide sequence: TGTGCCAGCAGCACTAGTCAGGGGATGAATAGCAATCAGCCCCAGCATTTT. Full variable domain (missing parts from reference TRBV7-8 and TRBJ1-5): GAGVSQSPRYKVAKRGQDVALRCDPISGHVSLFWYQQALGQGPEFLTYFQNEAQLDKSGLPSDRFFAERPEGSVSTLKIQRTQQEDSAVYLCASSTSQGMNSNQPQHFGDGTRLSIL.

V is TRBV5-1 and J is TRBJ1-6, with 12 positions matching TRBD1. V shed 4 bases and J 10 bases; nucleotides not matched to a gene: 3. The CDR3 length is 14 residues. Germline V gives CDR1 SGHRS, CDR2 YFSETQ. The CDR3 protein is CASSPGTGGSPLHF. The CDR3 bases are TGCGCCAGCAGCCCTGGGACAGGGGGCTCACCCCTCCACTTT.

The gene calls are TRBV7-2 and TRBJ2-1; D may be TRBD2 (6 bases). V dropped 4 bases and J dropped 7 bases, with 17 bases sitting between them. This CDR3 comprises 15 residues. The germline CDR1 and CDR2 sequences are SGHTA and FQGNSA. The CDR3 nucleotides are TGTGCCAGCAGCTCACTAGCTGGAGGATGGAATGAGCAGTTCTTC. Amino acid sequence: CASSSLAGGWNEQFF.

This clone was detected only once. The chain employs TRBV7-8 and TRBJ2-7; 7 bases match TRBD1. Per the germline V gene, CDR1 is SGHVS and CDR2 is FQNEAQ. The V and J ends lost 5 bases and 1 base, in that order; junction bases with no gene match: 8. CDR3 length: 15 amino acids. The CDR3 sequence: CASSNRQGVSYEQYF. The CDR3 DNA follows: TGTGCCAGCAGCAACAGGCAGGGGGTTTCCTACGAGCAGTACTTC.

The chain couples TRBV30 to TRBJ2-6; D is perhaps TRBD1 (5 bases). The V end lost 0 bases, the J end lost 0 bases, and 6 bases lay between the germline ends. The CDR3 totals 15 residues. CDR1 and CDR2 (germline): GTSNPN, SVGIG (reference sequence). The CDR3 sequence: CAWSVDSSGANVLTF. Here the CDR3 DNA reads TGTGCCTGGAGTGTAGACAGCTCTGGGGCCAACGTCCTGACTTTC.

This chain uses TRBV7-9 with TRBJ1-4; D might be TRBD1 (5 bases). Germline-derived CDR1 and CDR2 are SEHNR and FQNEAQ (reference sequence). V lost 1 base and J 0 bases, leaving 12 bases between the germline ends. There are 17 residues in the CDR3. The CDR3 loop is CASSLGAGEPTNEKLFF. In DNA form, the CDR3 reads TGTGCCAGCAGCTTAGGGGCGGGGGAACCAACTAATGAAAAACTGTTTTTT.

The CDR3 nucleotides are TGTGCCAGCAGCGGAATACTCGGGCAGGGTGGGGAAAAACTGTTTTTT. Translation: CASSGILGQGGEKLFF. The J gene is TRBJ1-4, the V gene TRBV5-5; D possibly corresponds to TRBD1 (5 bases). In germline, CDR1 is SGHKS, CDR2 YYEKEE (reference sequence). The V end was cut by 4 bases, the J end by 8 bases, with 21 bases between. CDR3 length: 16 amino acids.

The V and J genes are TRBV27 and TRBJ1-1, with 7 bases identical to TRBD1. J lost 4 bases, V lost 5 bases, and 4 bases had no gene match. The CDR3 totals 13 residues. From germline, CDR1 is MNHEY and CDR2 SMNVEV (reference sequence). CDR3 DNA sequence: TGTGCCAGCAGTATAAGACAGGGCACTGAAGCTTTCTTT. This gives the protein CASSIRQGTEAFF.

This chain links TRBV9 with TRBJ1-4; 9 positions match TRBD1. CDR3 size: 15 residues. Germline values: CDR1 SGDLS, CDR2 YYNGEE. V lost 4 bases, J lost 7 bases, and 8 bases stayed unmatched. Here the CDR3 reads CASSPGQGRGEKLFF. Written as DNA, the CDR3 is TGTGCCAGCAGCCCAGGACAGGGGAGAGGTGAAAAACTGTTTTTT.

This clone was seen only once. The V and J genes are TRBV11-2 and TRBJ1-4; D is possibly TRBD1 (5 bases). The CDR3 contains 15 residues. V lost 6 bases and J lost 7, with 18 bases in between. From germline, CDR1 is SGHAT and CDR2 FQNNGV. In DNA, the CDR3 is TGTGCCAGCAGTCCCATCCAGGGTTTGGGTGAAAAACTGTTTTTT. It translates to CASSPIQGLGEKLFF.

The genes are TRBV9 and TRBJ1-4, with TRBD1 matching 7 bases. The CDR3 contains 17 residues. V shed 2 bases and J 4 bases; nucleotides not matched to a gene: 11. Germline lookup yields CDR1 SGDLS and CDR2 YYNGEE. CDR3 amino acids: CASSVAGPGQCNEKLFF. DNA of the CDR3: TGTGCCAGCAGCGTCGCGGGACCGGGACAGTGTAATGAAAAACTGTTTTTT.

The V and J genes are TRBV9 and TRBJ2-1, with no clear D. This CDR3 has 14 amino acids. The germline CDR1 and CDR2 sequences are SGDLS and YYNGEE. Trimming took off 0 bases at V and 0 bases at J, with 4 bases between the two ends. The CDR3 loop is CASSVVSSYNEQFF. The CDR3, as DNA: TGTGCCAGCAGCGTAGTCAGCTCCTACAATGAGCAGTTCTTC.

This clone was found once. J is TRBJ2-7 and V is TRBV13, with D tentatively TRBD1 (6 bases). V was shortened by 5 bases and J by 2 bases, with 13 bases between the two germline ends. The CDR3 has 14 amino acids. Germline lookup yields CDR1 PRHDT and CDR2 FYEKMQ (reference sequence). CDR3 region: CASSHGTKTYEQYF. The CDR3 DNA follows: TGTGCCAGCAGCCACGGGACAAAGACCTACGAGCAGTACTTC.

The chain is built from TRBV28 and TRBJ1-4, with a tentative D call TRBD1 (6 bases). This CDR3 has 15 residues. The V gene lost 1 base and the J gene lost 7 bases, with 13 bases spanning the gap. CDR1 and CDR2 (germline): MDHEN, SYDVKM. CDR3 protein: CASSLYARGFEKLFF. The CDR3 bases are TGTGCCAGCAGTTTATACGCCAGGGGATTTGAAAAACTGTTTTTT. The full variable domain, completed using reference TRBV28 and TRBJ1-4, is DVKVTQSSRYLVKRTGEKVFLECVQDMDHENMFWYRQDPGLGLRLIYFSYDVKMKEKGDIPEGYSVSREKKERFSLILESASTNQTSMYLCASSLYARGFEKLFFGSGTQLSVL.

This clone appeared once. The genes are TRBV19 and TRBJ1-5; D unresolved. Germline-derived CDR1 and CDR2 are LNHDA and SQIVND (reference sequence). This CDR3 has 15 amino acids. The ends were cut back, 7 bases at V and 3 bases at J, with 16 bases in the middle. In DNA, the CDR3 is TGTGCCAGTACCCCCGGGAGAGGGTCCAATCAGCCCCAGCATTTT. It yields the protein CASTPGRGSNQPQHF. Complete variable domain (other parts from reference TRBV19 and TRBJ1-5): DGGITQSPKYLFRKEGQNVTLSCEQNLNHDAMYWYRQDPGQGLRLIYYSQIVNDFQKGDIAEGYSVSREKKESFPLTVTSAQKNPTAFYLCASTPGRGSNQPQHFGDGTRLSIL.

About this clone: In the same sample, other DNA sequences code for this CDR3. This chain joins TRBV5-4 and TRBJ1-1, with unresolved D. Germline CDR1 is SGHNT and CDR2 is YYREEE (reference sequence). The germline V and J ends were trimmed by 0 bases and 3 bases, with 6 bases remaining between them. There are 13 residues in the CDR3. For the CDR3, the DNA is TGTGCCAGCAGCTTGGACAGAGACACTGAAGCTTTCTTT. Its translation is CASSLDRDTEAFF.

The rearrangement links TRBV27 to TRBJ1-5; D remains ambiguous. Germline CDR1 reads MNHEY; CDR2 reads SMNVEV (reference sequence). The ends were cut back, 2 bases at V and 4 bases at J, with 12 bases in the middle. CDR3 length: 15 amino acids. CDR3 amino acids: CASSLMGGSNQPQHF. The DNA for the CDR3 is TGTGCCAGCAGTTTAATGGGAGGCTCTAATCAGCCCCAGCATTTT.

The genes are TRBV11-1 and TRBJ2-1; 7 nucleotides agree with TRBD2. The CDR3 is made up of 14 amino acids. Looked up from germline, CDR1 is SGHAT and CDR2 is FQDESV (reference sequence). Trimming at V came to 5 bases and at J to 13 bases, leaving 14 bases not matched to a gene. The CDR3 DNA reads TGTGCCAGCAGCCGCGAAACCATAGCGGGCCCCCAGTTCTTC. Protein product: CASSRETIAGPQFF.

The rearrangement uses TRBV15 and TRBJ1-2; the match to TRBD1 covers 7 bases. Germline V gene sequence: CDR1 LNHNV, CDR2 YYDKDF (reference sequence). The V segment lost 0 bases and the J segment 4 bases; nucleotides outside the gene matches: 2. The length of the CDR3 is 14 residues. The CDR3 sequence is CATSRDRGAYGYTF. In DNA form, the CDR3 reads TGTGCCACCAGCAGAGACAGGGGGGCCTATGGCTACACCTTC.

This chain uses TRBV12-3 or TRBV12-4 with TRBJ1-5; D might be TRBD1 (5 bases). CDR3 length equals 13 residues. V gave up 7 bases and J gave up 3 bases, with 10 bases separating them. CDR3 DNA: TGTGCCAGCAAGACAGCTGTCAATCAGCCCCAGCATTTT. It codes for CASKTAVNQPQHF.